The next 27 T cell receptor beta chains were all read from a single sample in a study of OX40 agonist ivuxolimab in advanced cancers. TCRdb keeps only in-frame clones here, not all; method: immunoSEQ multiplex PCR. The table records about 100,000 clones, approximately 90% of them present only once. This material consisted of CD4+ or CD8+ T cells sorted from blood, taken in a trial of the OX40 agonist ivuxolimab. The receptors here all came from an adult with an advanced solid tumor such as melanoma, head and neck, liver or kidney cancer.

This chain links TRBV10-3 with TRBJ2-1; D is ambiguous. This CDR3 is built from 15 residues. V dropped 2 bases and J dropped 4 bases, with 12 bases sitting between them. The germline CDR1 and CDR2 sequences are ENHRY and SYGVKD. The CDR3 DNA is TGTGCCATCAGTGAGAAGGACGGAGCGTACAATGAGCAGTTCTTC. This translates into CAISEKDGAYNEQFF.

The rearrangement links TRBV5-1 to TRBJ1-2; a possible D gene is TRBD1 (5 bases). Trimming took 4 bases from V and 2 from J, leaving 12 bases between them. From germline, CDR1 is SGHRS and CDR2 YFSETQ. The CDR3 is 14 amino acids. CDR3 nucleotide sequence: TGCGCCAGCAGCGAGGGACGGGGAAACTATGGCTACACCTTC. Protein product: CASSEGRGNYGYTF.

The chain couples TRBV10-2 to TRBJ2-7; the match to TRBD2 covers 8 bases. Trimming at V came to 9 bases and at J to 6 bases, leaving 13 bases not matched to a gene. The CDR3 is made up of 14 amino acids. Germline-derived CDR1 and CDR2 are WSHSY and SAAADI. CDR3 in amino acids: CASTLSGTDGEQYF. CDR3 in DNA: TGCGCCAGTACACTTAGCGGGACCGACGGCGAGCAGTACTTC.

This rearrangement joins TRBV7-2 to TRBJ2-7; D call uncertain. This CDR3 contains 12 residues. V dropped 1 base and J dropped 7 bases, with 8 bases sitting between them. The germline CDR1 and CDR2 sequences are SGHTA and FQGNSA. The CDR3 DNA is TGTGCCAGCAGCTTAGGGGTAGGGGAGCAGTACTTC. It yields the protein CASSLGVGEQYF.

The chain uses TRBV11-2 and TRBJ1-1; possible D gene TRBD1, 5 bases. Germline V gene sequence: CDR1 SGHAT, CDR2 FQNNGV. This CDR3 is 14 amino acids long. The V end lost 5 bases, the J end lost 5 bases, and 15 bases lay between the germline ends. This CDR3 is CASSRVGGITEAFF. The CDR3 nucleotides read TGTGCCAGCAGCAGGGTTGGGGGGATTACTGAAGCTTTCTTT.

There are a few counts of this clone. The chain is built from TRBV9 and TRBJ1-4; a possible D gene is TRBD1 (5 bases). There are 16 residues in the CDR3. V was trimmed by 0 bases and J by 3 bases, leaving 12 bases between them. Germline loops: CDR1 SGDLS, CDR2 YYNGEE. This CDR3 is CASSVEADRSNEKLFF. CDR3 bases: TGTGCCAGCAGCGTAGAAGCCGACAGATCTAATGAAAAACTGTTTTTT.

The V gene is TRBV6-5, the J gene TRBJ2-3; D remains ambiguous. The CDR3 loop spans 13 amino acids. From germline, CDR1 is MNHEY and CDR2 SVGAGI. The ends were cut back, 4 bases at V and 2 bases at J, with 7 bases in the middle. CDR3 in amino acids: CASSSTSTDTQYF. As DNA, the CDR3 is TGTGCCAGCAGTTCTACATCCACAGATACGCAGTATTTT.

This clone turned up a few times. This chain connects TRBV25-1 to TRBJ1-5; D possibly corresponds to TRBD1 (5 bases). The CDR3 consists of 13 residues. V was shortened by 3 bases and J by 8 bases, with 11 bases between the two germline ends. Germline V gene data show CDR1 as MGHDK and CDR2 as SYGVNS. The CDR3 nucleotides read TGTGCCAGCAGTGACTCAGGGCGGGAGCCCCAGCATTTT. It yields the protein CASSDSGREPQHF.

The rearrangement uses TRBV2 and TRBJ2-3; TRBD1 aligns across 10 bases. Germline V gene data show CDR1 as SNHLY and CDR2 as FYNNEI. This CDR3 has 16 residues. The V gene end was trimmed by 6 bases and the J gene end by 1 base; junction bases not matched to a gene: 7. The CDR3 spells CASSETGTGGTDTQYF. The CDR3 coding sequence is TGTGCCAGCAGCGAAACCGGGACAGGGGGCACAGATACGCAGTATTTT.

On this clone itself: Other nucleotide sequences in the sample specify the same CDR3. This sequence joins TRBV20-1 and TRBJ2-3; TRBD2 might be the D (5 bases). CDR1 and CDR2 (germline): DFQATT, SNEGSKA (reference sequence). The germline V and J ends were trimmed by 5 bases and 4 bases, with 7 bases remaining between them. The CDR3 runs to 11 residues. CDR3 nucleotides: TGCAGTGCTGGGCGGGCAGATACGCAGTATTTT. Residues: CSAGRADTQYF.

The chain joins TRBV14 to TRBJ1-1; no clear D. V was cut by 1 base and J by 3 bases, with 15 bases left in between. The germline CDR1 and CDR2 sequences are SGHDN and FVKESK. This CDR3 has 16 residues. The CDR3 spells CASSQVGNRWDTEAFF. The CDR3 DNA sequence: TGTGCCAGCAGCCAAGTTGGGAACCGCTGGGACACTGAAGCTTTCTTT.

V usage is TRBV30 and J usage is TRBJ1-2; D is possibly TRBD1 (5 bases). The CDR3 contains 13 residues. The ends were cut back, 8 bases at V and 1 base at J, with 14 bases in the middle. CDR1 is GTSNPN and CDR2 is SVGIG in the germline V gene (reference sequence). The CDR3 loop reads CAERTGVNYGYTF. Written as DNA, the CDR3 is TGTGCCGAGAGGACGGGGGTTAACTATGGCTACACCTTC. Full variable domain (outside the CDR3, taken from reference TRBV30 and TRBJ1-2): SQTIHQWPATLVQPVGSPLSLECTVEGTSNPNLYWYRQAAGRGLQLLFYSVGIGQISSEVPQNLSASRPQDRQFILSSKKLLLSDSGFYLCAERTGVNYGYTFGSGTRLTVV.

The J gene is TRBJ2-7, the V gene TRBV7-9, with TRBD1 as a possible D gene (6 bases). Per germline, CDR1 SEHNR and CDR2 FQNEAQ (reference sequence). The ends were cut back, 3 bases at V and 2 bases at J, with 11 bases in the middle. CDR3 length equals 14 residues. Here the CDR3 reads CASSFSRQAYEQYF. In DNA form, the CDR3 reads TGTGCCAGCAGCTTCTCCCGACAGGCCTACGAGCAGTACTTC.

The rearrangement links TRBV30 to TRBJ1-2; weak D call: TRBD1 (5 bases). V lost 5 bases to trimming and J lost 5 bases, with 12 bases between them. This CDR3 has 12 residues. Germline CDR1 reads GTSNPN; CDR2 reads SVGIG (reference sequence). CDR3 DNA sequence: TGTGCCTGGGAACCCAGGGAATATGGCTACACCTTC. It is translated as CAWEPREYGYTF.

This clone was seen only a few times. V is TRBV11-2 and J is TRBJ2-5, with TRBD2 matching over 14 bases. After removal of 4 bases from V and 2 bases from J, the junction contained 3 bases not matched to a gene. Germline lookup yields CDR1 SGHAT and CDR2 FQNNGV. The CDR3 has 16 amino acids. The CDR3 here is CASSSGLAGGQETQYF. CDR3 bases: TGTGCCAGCAGCTCAGGACTAGCGGGGGGACAAGAGACCCAGTACTTC.

This clone is a singleton in its sample. The V call is TRBV19, the J call TRBJ1-1; D is ambiguous. CDR1 and CDR2 (germline): LNHDA, SQIVND (reference sequence). CDR3 length: 14 amino acids. Trimming stripped 3 bases from V and 0 bases from J, with 8 bases between. CDR3 in amino acids: CASSITGVNTEAFF. The CDR3 nucleotides are TGTGCCAGTAGTATCACGGGTGTGAACACTGAAGCTTTCTTT. Combining the CDR3 with reference TRBV19 and TRBJ1-1 gives the whole variable domain DGGITQSPKYLFRKEGQNVTLSCEQNLNHDAMYWYRQDPGQGLRLIYYSQIVNDFQKGDIAEGYSVSREKKESFPLTVTSAQKNPTAFYLCASSITGVNTEAFFGQGTRLTVV.

The rearrangement links TRBV2 to TRBJ1-1; no clear D gene. This CDR3 has 15 amino acids. CDR1 is SNHLY, CDR2 FYNNEI, per germline. The ends were cut back, 3 bases at V and 1 base at J, with 12 bases in the middle. This CDR3 is CASSDGERKNTEAFF. CDR3 DNA sequence: TGTGCCAGCAGTGATGGGGAGAGGAAGAACACTGAAGCTTTCTTT.

V gene TRBV10-3 combines with J gene TRBJ1-2, with unresolved D. Germline CDR1 is ENHRY and CDR2 is SYGVKD. The V gene lost 3 bases and the J gene lost 11 bases, with 13 bases spanning the gap. The CDR3 covers 12 residues. DNA for the CDR3: TGTGCCATCAGTGATTTAGGGATGAAATACACCTTC. Its translation: CAISDLGMKYTF.

V and J are TRBV30 and TRBJ1-1, with D tentatively TRBD1 (6 bases). The CDR3 contains 15 residues. V was clipped by 1 base and J by 1 base, with 13 bases between them. Germline lookup yields CDR1 GTSNPN and CDR2 SVGIG (reference sequence). CDR3 protein: CAWSGAGGANTEAFF. The CDR3 nucleotides read TGTGCCTGGAGTGGGGCGGGGGGCGCGAACACTGAAGCTTTCTTT. The whole variable domain, remainder taken from reference TRBV30 and TRBJ1-1, is SQTIHQWPATLVQPVGSPLSLECTVEGTSNPNLYWYRQAAGRGLQLLFYSVGIGQISSEVPQNLSASRPQDRQFILSSKKLLLSDSGFYLCAWSGAGGANTEAFFGQGTRLTVV.

The chain recombines TRBV4-3 with TRBJ1-5; TRBD1 matches 12 bases. The ends lost 0 bases at V and 2 bases at J; junction bases unmatched: 8. Germline CDR1 reads LGHNA; CDR2 reads YSLEER. The CDR3 spans 19 residues. Here the CDR3 reads CASSQDLGQGAIGNQPQHF. In nucleotides, the CDR3 is TGCGCCAGCAGCCAAGATTTGGGACAGGGGGCGATTGGCAATCAGCCCCAGCATTTT.

This clone was recorded only once. The chain links TRBV7-3 to TRBJ1-3; 7 bases match TRBD1. The J segment lost 0 bases and the V segment lost 2 bases, leaving 16 bases of the junction unmatched. CDR3 size: 20 residues. Per germline, CDR1 SGHTA and CDR2 FQGTGA. Written as DNA, the CDR3 is TGTGCCAGCAGCTTACTTATACCGGGACAGACCTTTAGCTCTGGAAACACCATATATTTT. Translated, it gives CASSLLIPGQTFSSGNTIYF.

V is TRBV7-9 and J is TRBJ2-7; possible D gene TRBD2, 6 bases. Trimming removed 0 bases from V and 7 bases from J, with 16 bases in between. Germline CDR1 reads SEHNR; CDR2 reads FQNEAQ (reference sequence). The CDR3 has 15 residues. CDR3 protein: CASSLAEGRTGEQYF. Written as DNA, the CDR3 is TGTGCCAGCAGCTTAGCCGAAGGGAGGACGGGAGAGCAGTACTTC.

The chain is built from TRBV4-3 and TRBJ1-3, with 7 bases that match TRBD1. Germline CDR1 and CDR2: LGHNA and YSLEER. The CDR3 extends over 16 amino acids. Losses at the gene ends were 0 bases for V and 2 bases for J; bases not matched to a gene: 4. CDR3 DNA: TGCGCCAGCAGCCAAGATCCCCAGGGGGCTGGAAACACCATATATTTT. Residues: CASSQDPQGAGNTIYF.

The J gene is TRBJ2-7, the V gene TRBV19; D perhaps matches TRBD2 (5 bases). CDR3 length equals 15 residues. From germline, CDR1 is LNHDA and CDR2 SQIVND (reference sequence). Trimming left V 6 bases short and J 6 bases short, with 21 bases between. The CDR3 loop is CASSLGGPPAGEQYF. In nucleotides, the CDR3 is TGTGCCAGTAGCCTCGGAGGACCCCCGGCAGGCGAGCAGTACTTC.

This clone has just one count. The rearrangement joins TRBV6-5 to TRBJ1-4; TRBD1 matches 7 bases. CDR3 length equals 14 residues. The ends lost 5 bases at V and 7 bases at J; junction bases unmatched: 7. The germline V gene has CDR1 MNHEY and CDR2 SVGAGI. Here the CDR3 reads CASSTRDSGEKLFF. In DNA form, the CDR3 reads TGTGCCAGCAGTACTCGGGACAGTGGTGAAAAACTGTTTTTT.

The chain carries TRBV19 and TRBJ2-3, with 10 positions matching TRBD2. The CDR3 loop spans 16 amino acids. V lost 5 bases, J lost 0 bases, and 5 bases stayed unmatched. Germline lookup yields CDR1 LNHDA and CDR2 SQIVND (reference sequence). CDR3 region: CASSFTTSGSTDTQYF. For the CDR3, the DNA is TGTGCCAGTAGTTTCACGACTAGCGGGAGCACAGATACGCAGTATTTT.

The chain combines TRBV5-1 with TRBJ2-2; tentatively, D is TRBD1 or TRBD2 (5 bases each). The germline CDR1 and CDR2 sequences are SGHRS and YFSETQ. V lost 2 bases and J 5 bases, leaving 13 bases between the germline ends. The CDR3 is made up of 15 amino acids. As DNA, the CDR3 is TGCGCCAGCAGCTTCCGGGACCCAAATACCGGGGAGCTGTTTTTT. Protein product: CASSFRDPNTGELFF.